The present T cell receptor (beta chain) was sequenced within a study of T-cell reconstitution after alpha-beta-depleted transplantation in children. Study results and caveats: For some patients, TCRbeta diversity was high at day 60 because of recipient T cells and thymic progenitors that survived. By about two months after transplant, alpha-beta T cells reportedly arose from several hundred graft clones that had expanded. Counts and diversity of T cells one year after transplant came mostly from newly produced T cells.

Construction of the TCRbeta library involved unique molecular identifiers. Each CDR3 protein gets one entry after TCRdb re-called the PCR reads with MiXCR. Of 100,000 to 120,000 distinct CDR3 sequences detected, about 6% appear once; the ten largest clones hold less than 30%. At least ten counts were recorded for this clonotype. Its antigen remains unidentified. The CDR3 contains 16 residues. Germline assignment: CDR1 SGHAT and CDR2 FQNNGV. Trimming cost V 4 bases and J 5 bases; bases outside gene matches: 9. The sequence derives from a male patient between 2 and 9 years old who had a stem cell transplant for acute lymphoblastic leukemia, so the T cells may come from the graft donor. The chain joins TRBV11-2 to TRBJ2-2; 8 nucleotides line up with TRBD2. Specimen: PBMCs, mostly from graft donor cells, collected 360 days after TCRalphabeta/CD19-depleted stem cell transplant. CDR3 nucleotides: TGTGCCAGCAGCTCATCGGGACTAGGAGGGACCGGGGAGCTGTTTTTT. Its protein product is CASSSSGLGGTGELFF.